Shown below are 21 T cell receptor beta chains from a single sample sequenced in a study of cytomegalovirus exposure and HLA in healthy donors. This PCR relied on a set of 60 Vbeta primers and 13 Jbeta primers. TCRdb keeps only in-frame clones here, not all; method: immunoSEQ multiplex PCR. The profile covers around 110,000 clones, with 66% appearing a single time and about 1.6% taken by the ten largest. Sequencing was done on a sample of PBMCs. The source is a young man in good health and CMV-seronegative.

This chain connects TRBV5-6 to TRBJ2-1, with 9 bases lining up with TRBD1. CDR1 is SGHDT and CDR2 is YYEEEE in the germline V gene. Losses at the gene ends were 0 bases for V and 3 bases for J; bases not matched to a gene: 4. This CDR3 has 16 amino acids. CDR3 amino acids: CASSLEGQGNYNEQFF. As DNA, the CDR3 is TGTGCCAGCAGCTTGGAAGGACAGGGGAACTACAATGAGCAGTTCTTC.

The chain combines TRBV11-2 with TRBJ2-5; 7 nucleotides agree with TRBD1. Germline loops: CDR1 SGHAT, CDR2 FQNNGV. Trimming cost V 4 bases and J 1 base; bases outside gene matches: 3. This CDR3 contains 14 residues. CDR3: CASSSTGLQETQYF. CDR3 coding DNA: TGTGCCAGCAGCTCGACAGGGCTCCAAGAGACCCAGTACTTC.

This clone was found once. The rearrangement joins TRBV21-1 to TRBJ1-1; the DNA was not compared with TRBD1, the D call given in the table. TRBV21-1 is assigned pseudogene status. CDR3 size: 16 residues. CDR3 protein: CARSKASETGDTEAFF. The CDR3 DNA sequence: TGTGCCCGCAGCAAAGCTTCAGAGACAGGGGACACTGAAGCTTTCTTT.

The table lists this clone with a few counts. The genes are TRBV7-9 and TRBJ2-3; 9 nucleotides align to TRBD2. Germline CDR1 SEHNR, CDR2 FQNEAQ (reference sequence). The CDR3 spans 15 residues. V gave up 4 bases and J gave up 1 base; unmatched junction bases: 3. The CDR3 is CASSYSGSGTDTQYF. In DNA, the CDR3 is TGTGCCAGCAGCTATAGCGGGAGCGGCACAGATACGCAGTATTTT.

The chain links TRBV6-1 to TRBJ1-4; 9 bases align to TRBD1. The junction had 9 bases not matched to a gene; V was cut back by 4 bases and J by 3 bases. The germline CDR1 and CDR2 sequences are MNHNS and SASEGT. The CDR3 loop spans 17 amino acids. CDR3 bases: TGTGCCAGCAGTGGGTCCCGGGACAGGGATGCTAATGAAAAACTGTTTTTT. This translates into CASSGSRDRDANEKLFF.

This clone was seen only a few times. V gene TRBV6-5 combines with J gene TRBJ1-1; D remains unclear. Germline V gives CDR1 MNHEY, CDR2 SVGAGI. There are 12 residues in the CDR3. V lost 5 bases and J lost 4, with 8 bases in between. The CDR3 reads CASSPPSTEAFF. DNA for the CDR3: TGTGCCAGCAGTCCCCCTTCCACTGAAGCTTTCTTT.

This clone has a handful of counts. The CDR3 DNA reads TGTGCCAGCAGGGATCCAGGGAAGTTTAGCACTGAAGCTTTCTTT. It yields the protein CASRDPGKFSTEAFF. The chain links TRBV7-9 to TRBJ1-1; TRBD1 might be the D (5 bases). The germline V and J ends were trimmed by 6 bases and 4 bases, with 18 bases remaining between them. Germline values: CDR1 SEHNR, CDR2 FQNEAQ (reference sequence). The CDR3 is 15 residues long.

Comments on this clone: Additional DNA sequences in this sample encode the identical CDR3. The chain is built from TRBV19 and TRBJ1-1; D is ambiguous. Germline V gene lookup returns CDR1 LNHDA and CDR2 SQIVND (reference sequence). The CDR3 has 13 amino acids. With 3 bases removed from V and 1 base from J, the gap between germline ends came to 6 bases. The CDR3 nucleotides are TGTGCCAGTAGTATCTCAGGGAACACTGAAGCTTTCTTT. It encodes CASSISGNTEAFF. Based on the CDR3 plus reference TRBV19 and TRBJ1-1, the full variable domain is DGGITQSPKYLFRKEGQNVTLSCEQNLNHDAMYWYRQDPGQGLRLIYYSQIVNDFQKGDIAEGYSVSREKKESFPLTVTSAQKNPTAFYLCASSISGNTEAFFGQGTRLTVV.

The V and J genes are TRBV6-5 and TRBJ2-7; TRBD2 is a possible D gene (5 bases). Trimming shortened V by 6 bases and J by 4 bases, and 16 bases separated the two germline ends. Per the germline V gene, CDR1 is MNHEY and CDR2 is SVGAGI. The CDR3 runs 14 residues. CDR3 sequence: CASRPRTGSYEQYF. CDR3 coding DNA: TGTGCCAGCAGACCTCGGACGGGAAGTTACGAGCAGTACTTC.

The rearrangement uses TRBV9 and TRBJ1-4; D uncertain. CDR3 length: 16 amino acids. Germline V gene lookup returns CDR1 SGDLS and CDR2 YYNGEE. Trimming shortened V by 0 bases and J by 0 bases, and 9 bases separated the two germline ends. This CDR3 reads CASSVAQHATNEKLFF. CDR3 DNA sequence: TGTGCCAGCAGCGTAGCACAGCATGCAACTAATGAAAAACTGTTTTTT.

V usage is TRBV4-3 and J usage is TRBJ2-7; possibly TRBD2 for D (6 bases). CDR1 LGHNA and CDR2 YSLEER come from the germline V gene. The V end lost 3 bases, the J end lost 2 bases, and 14 bases lay between the germline ends. The CDR3 runs 15 residues. CDR3 coding DNA: TGCGCCAGCAGCCAGGGGCGGGACGGTACCTACGAGCAGTACTTC. Amino acids: CASSQGRDGTYEQYF.

The chain uses TRBV29-1 and TRBJ1-1, with D maybe TRBD1 (6 bases). This CDR3 is 11 amino acids long. Germline V CDR1 and CDR2: SQVTM, ANQGSEA. As DNA, the CDR3 is TGCAGTTCGCAGGGGAGCACTGAAGCTTTCTTT. Its translation is CSSQGSTEAFF.

This clone came up once. The J gene is TRBJ2-7, the V gene TRBV2; 8 positions agree with TRBD1. This CDR3 is 17 amino acids long. V shed 4 bases, J shed 0 bases, and the junction held 11 bases outside the gene matches. Per germline, CDR1 SNHLY and CDR2 FYNNEI. This CDR3 reads CASSGSDRGRNSYEQYF. The CDR3 DNA follows: TGTGCCAGCAGTGGTTCAGACAGGGGACGGAACTCCTACGAGCAGTACTTC.

The gene calls are TRBV14 and TRBJ2-7, with 7 bases fitting TRBD1. V was clipped by 1 base and J by 1 base; unmatched bases: 7. Germline V gene data show CDR1 as SGHDN and CDR2 as FVKESK. This CDR3 is built from 16 residues. The CDR3 region is CASSQVGAGGSYEQYF. Here the CDR3 DNA reads TGTGCCAGCAGCCAAGTCGGGGCAGGGGGTTCCTACGAGCAGTACTTC.

A few counts support this clone. The chain has TRBV7-2 and TRBJ1-1, with D maybe TRBD1 (5 bases). The V end lost 3 bases, the J end lost 1 base, and 12 bases lay between the germline ends. The CDR3 sequence is 15 residues long. Germline V lookup: CDR1 SGHTA, CDR2 FQGNSA. CDR3 DNA sequence: TGTGCCAGCAGCTTCAGTTCAGGACAGAACACTGAAGCTTTCTTT. Its protein product is CASSFSSGQNTEAFF.

The table lists this clone with a few counts. For the CDR3, the DNA is TGTGCCAGCTCACCATGGCAGCAAGAGACCCAGTACTTC. Its protein product is CASSPWQQETQYF. J is TRBJ2-5 and V is TRBV18; D gene unclear. The ends were cut back, 2 bases at V and 2 bases at J, with 6 bases in the middle. The germline gives CDR1 KGHSH, CDR2 LQKENI. This CDR3 is built from 13 residues.

V gene TRBV4-3 combines with J gene TRBJ2-7; 7 bases fit TRBD2. This CDR3 is built from 16 residues. The ends lost 3 bases at V and 3 bases at J; junction bases unmatched: 11. Germline values: CDR1 LGHNA, CDR2 YSLEER. In nucleotides, the CDR3 is TGCGCCAGCAGCCAGGAAAGCGGGACTAATTACTACGAGCAGTACTTC. Translation: CASSQESGTNYYEQYF.

The chain uses TRBV28 and TRBJ1-5; tentative D call: TRBD1 (5 bases). There are 15 residues in the CDR3. V was cut by 3 bases and J by 1 base, with 10 bases left in between. The germline V gene encodes CDR1 MDHEN and CDR2 SYDVKM. CDR3 sequence reads: CASSLGRVSNQPQHF. CDR3 in DNA: TGTGCCAGCAGTTTGGGCAGGGTCAGCAATCAGCCCCAGCATTTT.

V gene TRBV19 combines with J gene TRBJ1-2; 9 bases fit TRBD1. The CDR3 consists of 16 residues. V was clipped by 6 bases and J by 1 base; unmatched bases: 9. Per the germline V gene, CDR1 is LNHDA and CDR2 is SQIVND (reference sequence). The DNA of the CDR3 is TGTGCCAGTAGGACCCTGACAGGGGGATATAACTATGGCTACACCTTC. Its protein is CASRTLTGGYNYGYTF.

This clone turned up a few times. The V gene is TRBV7-9, the J gene TRBJ2-4, with 10 bases identical to TRBD2. The CDR3 runs 17 residues. V lost 7 bases, J lost 2 bases, and 11 bases stayed unmatched. The V gene's germline CDR1 is SEHNR and CDR2 FQNEAQ (reference sequence). CDR3 coding DNA: TGTGCCAGCACCCTGGTGACTAGCGGGTTATCCAAAAACATTCAGTACTTC. Translated, it gives CASTLVTSGLSKNIQYF.

This sequence joins TRBV19 and TRBJ2-1; weak D call: TRBD1 (6 bases). Trimming took off 1 base at V and 1 base at J, with 11 bases between the two ends. The germline CDR1 and CDR2 sequences are LNHDA and SQIVND (reference sequence). The CDR3 is made up of 16 amino acids. CDR3 residues: CASSIGQGLSYNEQFF. The CDR3 nucleotides are TGTGCCAGTAGTATAGGGCAGGGGCTTTCCTACAATGAGCAGTTCTTC.